The present TCR beta chain was sequenced within a study of Graves' ophthalmopathy and Graves' hyperthyroidism (dated by TCRdb to the late 2010s). For the study in its entirety: Peripheral blood was collected at initial diagnosis, prior to any treatment. TCR beta repertoire signatures were used to distinguish Graves' ophthalmopathy from Graves' hyperthyroidism and to predict progression to ophthalmopathy. In total, 135 blood samples were TCR-sequenced: 40 to 45 ophthalmopathy, 75 hyperthyroidism and about 17 hyperthyroidism-to-ophthalmopathy patients. To explore V-J signatures that separate ophthalmopathy from hyperthyroidism, a discovery set of 95 to 100 patients was enrolled, consisting of 40 to 45 with ophthalmopathy and around 57 with stable hyperthyroidism. The independent validation cohort included about 20 hyperthyroidism patients plus 17 patients who later progressed from hyperthyroidism to ophthalmopathy. In more than five hyperthyroidism patients, the T-cell repertoires found in thyroid tissue were compared with those found in blood. Following sample collection, hyperthyroidism patients were given methimazole at a starting dose of 30 mg daily, and ophthalmopathy patients were given high-dose intravenous methylprednisolone. Overall results and qualifications from the work: In cross-validation, the 13-signature model distinguished ophthalmopathy from stable hyperthyroidism with about 88% sensitivity and just under 84% specificity, and in the test set the corresponding values were approximately 80% and 75%. Sample size was not predetermined statistically, and investigators were not blinded to group allocation. In validation, the model predicted ophthalmopathy progression with about 71% sensitivity and roughly 72% specificity; some 13 predicted patients were CT-confirmed with GO in a median of around 6.5 months. Among expanded thyroid clonotypes with frequency above 0.001, most also showed up in blood, which suggests that blood repertoires may reflect the thyroid immune response.

The cysteine opens and the phenylalanine closes a CDR3 of 16 amino acids. Left in the record is the CDR3 DNA by itself, 48 bases read in frame from the first base. V drops 3 bases and J drops 2 bases, leaving 16 bases in between. CDR1 and CDR2, looked up from the germline V gene (reference sequence), are SEHNR and FQNEAQ. Ophthalmopathy patients were characterized by moderately to severely active disease, a Clinical Activity Score of at least 3, a NOSPECS grade of at least 4, and a disease duration under 3 months. Patients were excluded if they had other autoimmune diseases, uncontrolled infections, pregnancy or lactation. Diagnosis relied on clinical symptoms, serum thyroxine, TRAb, thyroid ultrasound and orbital computed tomography. PBMCs were isolated from 8 to 10 ml of fresh peripheral blood by Ficoll-Paque density gradient centrifugation. Total RNA was extracted with Trizol reagent and quality-checked on an Agilent 2100 Bioanalyzer.

Many counts were recorded for this clonotype. Its cognate antigen has yet to be identified. No base-level quality is on record; no much larger clone is a single base apart. For repertoire sequencing, the TCR beta CDR3 regions were amplified from RNA transcripts. The first round of RT-PCR was done with HTBI primers and the Qiagen OneStep RT-PCR kit, and was followed by a second round of multiplex PCR, then size selection and purification. Libraries were sequenced paired-end with 100 bp reads on an Illumina HiSeq2000. The authors' analysis ran thus. SOAPnuke was used for read processing, and reads with adapters, uncalled bases, a mean Phred below 15, or no exact constant-primer or identifier match were discarded. COPE v1.2.5 was used to merge the high-quality paired reads. Each unique nucleotide sequence was defined as a clonotype, and clonotypes were aligned to IMGT TRB V, D and J references with MiTCR v1.1. The analysis was limited to V-J combinations with a frequency above 0.0001, which together covered more than 98% of repertoires. A TCR clonal expansion and chaos score per V-J combination was defined as the ratio of F50 clonal expansion to chaos observed in the TCRdist matrix. Welch's t-statistics and random forest were used to reduce the features to around 13 V-J combinations, which were then used as input to a naive Bayes classifier. Thyroid-blood repertoire similarity was quantified with the Morisita-Horn index. TCRdb trimmed the raw reads at Q25, called clones with MiXCR and kept productive beta chains. Rows are combined by CDR3 protein, so each entry shows the most common genes and DNA. None of the V and J calls come from the authors' own analysis; TCRdb made them. Counted in this sample were 350,000 or so distinct CDR3 sequences; roughly 15% of them appeared once. The ten largest clones add up to more than 9% of the sample.

The sequence is built from TRBV7-9 and TRBJ2-5; TRBD2 is possibly the D segment (6 matching bases). The TCR sequence derives from an adult man with Graves' ophthalmopathy. Material: peripheral blood. The CDR3 protein: CASSFPRGGAQETQYF. The nucleotide sequence reads as follows: TGTGCCAGCAGCTTCCCACGCGGAGGGGCTCAAGAGACCCAGTACTTC.